This T cell receptor (beta chain) comes out of a study of T cells after yellow fever vaccination. Study outcomes and limitations: FACS-sorted repertoires might harbor abundant contaminating clonotypes from the bulk population. Only a minor proportion of clonotypes was detected across both CD4 and CD8 compartments.

CDR1 is SGHNT, CDR2 YYREEE, per germline (reference sequence). Trimming cost V 4 bases and J 5 bases, with 13 bases left between them. The CDR3 loop spans 13 amino acids. Concerning this clonotype: The antigen is not known.

UMIs were added to TCR cDNA along with a universal primer site when it was made by 5'RACE template switching. TCRdb re-called the 5' RACE reads through MiXCR, storing one row per CDR3 protein. In the table there are 300,000 to 400,000 distinct CDR3 sequences, approximately 12% of which are singletons. The rearrangement links TRBV5-4 to TRBJ2-7; possibly TRBD2 for D (6 bases). The material sequenced was CD4+ T cells sorted from PBMCs, taken 15 days after the yellow fever booster vaccination. The clonotype comes from a man between 18 and 29 years old who received the YFV17D yellow fever vaccine. As DNA, the CDR3 is TGTGCCAGCAGCCCTACGTGGGGGGACGAGCAGTACTTC. It codes for CASSPTWGDEQYF. Drawing the rest from reference TRBV5-4 and TRBJ2-7, the complete variable domain is ETGVTQSPTHLIKTRGQQVTLRCSSQSGHNTVSWYQQALGQGPQFIFQYYREEENGRGNFPPRFSGLQFPNYSSELNVNALELDDSALYLCASSPTWGDEQYFGPGTRLTVT.